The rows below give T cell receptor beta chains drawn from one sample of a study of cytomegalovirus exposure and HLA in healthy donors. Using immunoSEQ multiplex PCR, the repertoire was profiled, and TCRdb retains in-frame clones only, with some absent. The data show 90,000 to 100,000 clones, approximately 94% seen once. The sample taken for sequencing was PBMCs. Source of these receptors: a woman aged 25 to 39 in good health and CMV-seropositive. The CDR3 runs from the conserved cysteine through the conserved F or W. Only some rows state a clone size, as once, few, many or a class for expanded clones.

CDR3aa: CASSTSGYYEQYF; len: 13; v_gene: TRBV28; j_gene: TRBJ2-7; abundance: once
CDR3aa: CASSQEVIATGIGEKLFF; len: 18; v_gene: TRBV4-3; j_gene: TRBJ1-4; abundance: .
CDR3aa: CASSIPPWTGSFVGNTIYF; len: 19; v_gene: TRBV19; j_gene: TRBJ1-3; abundance: .
CDR3aa: CASSLRKPGEPQHF; len: 14; v_gene: TRBV28; j_gene: TRBJ1-5; abundance: .
CDR3aa: CSVEVGTRYNEQFF; len: 14; v_gene: TRBV29-1; j_gene: TRBJ2-1; abundance: .
CDR3aa: CASSLLARLGEQYF; len: 14; v_gene: TRBV7-8; j_gene: TRBJ2-7; abundance: .
CDR3aa: CASGKREGLTDTQYF; len: 15; v_gene: TRBV27; j_gene: TRBJ2-3; abundance: .
CDR3aa: CASSVLPTGLGEKLFF; len: 16; v_gene: TRBV6-1; j_gene: TRBJ1-4; abundance: .
CDR3aa: CASSQEQGRVKNIQYF; len: 16; v_gene: TRBV4-1; j_gene: TRBJ2-4; abundance: .
CDR3aa: CASSYPRQGYNEQFF; len: 15; v_gene: TRBV6-5; j_gene: TRBJ2-1; abundance: .
CDR3aa: CASSFPLGAYTEAFF; len: 15; v_gene: TRBV28; j_gene: TRBJ1-1; abundance: .
CDR3aa: CASSPSSPPGTGNYEQYF; len: 18; v_gene: TRBV7-9; j_gene: TRBJ2-7; abundance: .
CDR3aa: CASSLGGGGVVEQYF; len: 15; v_gene: TRBV13; j_gene: TRBJ2-7; abundance: .
CDR3aa: CASSTVLSSYNEQFF; len: 15; v_gene: TRBV19; j_gene: TRBJ2-1; abundance: once
CDR3aa: CASIQTGVAYSYTF; len: 14; v_gene: TRBV5-6; j_gene: TRBJ1-2; abundance: .
CDR3aa: CASSFGTAALSNQPQHF; len: 17; v_gene: TRBV5-1; j_gene: TRBJ1-5; abundance: .
CDR3aa: CASSPGTSGNGGELFF; len: 16; v_gene: TRBV28; j_gene: TRBJ2-2; abundance: .
CDR3aa: CASSYGGGNTIYF; len: 13; v_gene: TRBV6-6; j_gene: TRBJ1-3; abundance: .
CDR3aa: CASSLSQGAFGNTIYF; len: 16; v_gene: TRBV11-2; j_gene: TRBJ1-3; abundance: .
CDR3aa: CASSEEWGGLEAFF; len: 14; v_gene: TRBV6-1; j_gene: TRBJ1-1; abundance: .
CDR3aa: CASSPLVFSPSYEQYF; len: 16; v_gene: TRBV4-3; j_gene: TRBJ2-7; abundance: .
CDR3aa: CASSEEWSSGYNEQFF; len: 16; v_gene: TRBV6-1; j_gene: TRBJ2-1; abundance: .
CDR3aa: CASRPGQGFYEQYF; len: 14; v_gene: TRBV2; j_gene: TRBJ2-7; abundance: .
CDR3aa: CASSLSPGQKGGEQFF; len: 16; v_gene: TRBV7-7; j_gene: TRBJ2-1; abundance: few
CDR3aa: CAWSGTPTYEQYF; len: 13; v_gene: TRBV30; j_gene: TRBJ2-7; abundance: .
CDR3aa: CSVEETGSHEQYF; len: 13; v_gene: TRBV29-1; j_gene: TRBJ2-7; abundance: .
CDR3aa: CASTQGGTNEKLFF; len: 14; v_gene: TRBV28; j_gene: TRBJ1-4; abundance: .
CDR3aa: CASSQVSGLTNEKLFF; len: 16; v_gene: TRBV4-1; j_gene: TRBJ1-4; abundance: .
CDR3aa: CASSLGFENEKLFF; len: 14; v_gene: TRBV7-2; j_gene: TRBJ1-4; abundance: once
CDR3aa: CASPTMGPNTEAFF; len: 14; v_gene: TRBV10-1; j_gene: TRBJ1-1; abundance: .
CDR3aa: CASSWGERHSYEQYF; len: 15; v_gene: TRBV28; j_gene: TRBJ2-7; abundance: once
CDR3aa: CASSAGSGSFGDTQYF; len: 16; v_gene: TRBV2; j_gene: TRBJ2-3; abundance: .
CDR3aa: CAISESGTGAYGYTF; len: 15; v_gene: TRBV10-3; j_gene: TRBJ1-2; abundance: .